The 15 T cell receptor beta chains given below trace back to one sample, sequenced in a study of blood T cells in healthy people across ages. Through a sample-barcoded 5' primer and a J-beta primer mix, a second PCR was run for roughly 6 to 11 cycles. MiXCR, run by TCRdb on the 5' RACE reads, gives a single entry per CDR3 protein. The sample holds 1.8 million or so distinct CDR3 sequences, about 39% seen once. Specimen: blood. All receptors come from a human donor in good health.

The CDR3 spells CASSQTSGLGTDTQYF. Here the CDR3 DNA reads TGTGCCAGCAGCCAAACTAGCGGGTTAGGCACAGATACGCAGTATTTT. The V call is TRBV7-2, the J call TRBJ2-3; 9 nucleotides match TRBD2. V shed 5 bases and J 1 base; nucleotides not matched to a gene: 7. The CDR3 spans 16 residues. CDR1 SGHTA and CDR2 FQGNSA come from the germline V gene.

The chain joins TRBV3-1 to TRBJ2-3, with TRBD2 matching 7 bases. After removal of 4 bases from V and 1 base from J, the junction contained 11 bases not matched to a gene. The CDR3 length is 17 residues. Germline loops: CDR1 LGHDT, CDR2 YNNKEL (reference sequence). The CDR3 region has the DNA TGTGCCAGCAGCCCCTATGGGGGGGTGGGGGGCACAGATACGCAGTATTTT. Its protein is CASSPYGGVGGTDTQYF.

This clonotype has just a few counts. V is TRBV7-9 and J is TRBJ2-7; D is unresolved. In germline, CDR1 is SEHNR, CDR2 FQNEAQ (reference sequence). V lost 3 bases, J lost 4 bases, and 13 bases lay in between. The CDR3 length is 14 residues. DNA for the CDR3: TGTGCCAGCAGCTTCGGACCCCATGGGTACGAGCAGTACTTC. Translation: CASSFGPHGYEQYF.

V is TRBV6-5 and J is TRBJ1-2; D not resolved. In germline, CDR1 is MNHEY, CDR2 SVGAGI. The CDR3 runs to 14 residues. V lost 5 bases and J lost 1, with 11 bases in between. The CDR3 protein is CASSDTWVNYGYTF. CDR3 bases: TGTGCCAGCAGTGACACATGGGTTAACTATGGCTACACCTTC.

The chain couples TRBV9 to TRBJ1-2; 12 nucleotides agree with TRBD1. CDR3 size: 14 residues. V lost 2 bases and J lost 7; bases outside the gene matches: 3. CDR1 SGDLS and CDR2 YYNGEE come from the germline V gene. The CDR3 DNA follows: TGTGCCAGCAGCGTCGGGACAGGGGGCGTTGGCTACACCTTC. Translation gives CASSVGTGGVGYTF.

This clonotype occurred many times. This chain links TRBV6-5 with TRBJ2-1; TRBD1 agrees at 7 bases. After removal of 3 bases from V and 2 bases from J, the junction contained 4 bases not matched to a gene. Germline V lookup: CDR1 MNHEY, CDR2 SVGAGI. The CDR3 runs to 15 residues. Here the CDR3 reads CASSYWDSPYNEQFF. DNA for the CDR3: TGTGCCAGCAGTTATTGGGACAGTCCCTACAATGAGCAGTTCTTC.

This rearrangement joins TRBV20-1 to TRBJ2-5; D gene unclear. The CDR3 has 14 amino acids. V gave up 3 bases and J gave up 1 base, with 12 bases separating them. CDR1 and CDR2 from the germline V gene are DFQATT and SNEGSKA (reference sequence). The CDR3 loop is CSARYRGGQETQYF. CDR3 nucleotides: TGCAGTGCTAGGTACAGAGGTGGCCAAGAGACCCAGTACTTC.

This clonotype was observed a few times. The chain recombines TRBV24-1 with TRBJ1-5, with no clear D. The CDR3 is 13 amino acids. Germline CDR1 KGHDR, CDR2 SFDVKD. The V end was cut by 8 bases, the J end by 7 bases, with 14 bases between. As DNA, the CDR3 is TGTGCCACCATCAGGAGGGCGCGGCAGCCCCAGCATTTT. Translated, it gives CATIRRARQPQHF.

As regards this clonotype: The junction does not match germline at one end; this may be a read error. The CDR3 DNA follows: TGTGCCGGCAGCTCGATTACCTACGAGCAGTACTTC. It yields the protein CAGSSITYEQYF. The chain is built from TRBV7-2 and TRBJ2-7, with D uncertain. The CDR3 contains 12 residues. The germline gives CDR1 SGHTA, CDR2 FQGNSA. The whole variable domain, filled in from reference TRBV7-2 and TRBJ2-7, reads GAGVSQSPSNKVTEKGKDVELRCDPISGHTALYWYRQSLGQGLEFLIYFQGNSAPDKSGLPSDRFSAERTGGSVSTLTIQRTQQEDSAVYLCAGSSITYEQYFGPGTRLTVT.

In this sample, this clonotype turned up a few times. The chain is built from TRBV6-6 and TRBJ1-2; D remains ambiguous. Germline CDR1 MNHNY, CDR2 SVGAGI (reference sequence). The CDR3 is 15 residues long. V shed 4 bases and J shed 1 base, with 13 bases lying between them. CDR3 nucleotides: TGTGCCAGCAGTTCCATGCCCAGGAATAACTATGGCTACACCTTC. It yields the protein CASSSMPRNNYGYTF.

The V call is TRBV29-1, the J call TRBJ2-3; TRBD2 might be the D (5 bases). The CDR3 spans 13 residues. The V end was cut by 4 bases, the J end by 2 bases, with 10 bases between. Germline V gene sequence: CDR1 SQVTM, CDR2 ANQGSEA. DNA for the CDR3: TGCAGCGTTGCGAAGCGGCTCACAGATACGCAGTATTTT. It is translated as CSVAKRLTDTQYF.

The chain uses TRBV20-1 and TRBJ2-4; D possibly corresponds to TRBD2 (5 bases). The J call may be wrong; the DNA end is better matched by TRBJ2-7. Looked up from germline, CDR1 is DFQATT and CDR2 is SNEGSKA (reference sequence). The CDR3 totals 14 residues. The DNA of the CDR3 is TGCAGTGCTAGAGATGCTAGGAGGAGCTACGAGCAGTACTTC. This codes for CSARDARRSYEQYF.

V usage is TRBV7-8 and J usage is TRBJ1-1; D gene ambiguous. Germline-derived CDR1 and CDR2 are SGHVS and FQNEAQ. The CDR3 is 16 residues long. V was trimmed by 0 bases and J by 0 bases, leaving 11 bases between them. The CDR3 nucleotides are TGTGCCAGCAGCTTAGCGCGGTATAGTGTGAACACTGAAGCTTTCTTT. Its translation is CASSLARYSVNTEAFF.

The table lists this clonotype with a few counts. The CDR3 spells CSVLDANTQYF. The CDR3 DNA is TGCAGCGTTCTGGACGCAAATACGCAGTATTTT. The genes are TRBV29-1 and TRBJ2-3, with unresolved D. In germline, CDR1 is SQVTM, CDR2 ANQGSEA. Trimming stripped 5 bases from V and 7 bases from J, with 10 bases between. CDR3 length: 11 amino acids.

This clonotype was observed at least ten times. V and J are TRBV14 and TRBJ2-5; a possible D gene is TRBD1 (5 bases). V dropped 4 bases and J dropped 2 bases, with 14 bases sitting between them. The CDR3 sequence is 15 residues long. Germline-derived CDR1 and CDR2 are SGHDN and FVKESK. CDR3 in amino acids: CASSPLGQIQETQYF. The CDR3 nucleotides are TGTGCCAGCAGCCCCCTCGGACAAATACAAGAGACCCAGTACTTC.